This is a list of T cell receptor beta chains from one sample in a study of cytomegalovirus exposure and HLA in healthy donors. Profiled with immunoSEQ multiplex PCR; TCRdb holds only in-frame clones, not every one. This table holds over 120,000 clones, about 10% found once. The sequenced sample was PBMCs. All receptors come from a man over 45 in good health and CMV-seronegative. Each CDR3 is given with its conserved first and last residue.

CDR3: CAWSLILNEKLFF; J: TRBJ1-4; V: TRBV30
CDR3: CASSSQAGDIMNTGELFF; J: TRBJ2-2; V: TRBV7-3
CDR3: CASSVAGGGFKETQYF; J: TRBJ2-5; V: TRBV9
CDR3: CASSLFLAGGTLDEQFF; J: TRBJ2-1; V: TRBV5-1
CDR3: CASSVRGLGTEAFF; J: TRBJ1-1; V: TRBV25-1
CDR3: CAWKGGGGVYGYTF; J: TRBJ1-2; V: TRBV30
CDR3: CASTRSGSLSYEQYF; J: TRBJ2-7; V: TRBV28
CDR3: CAWSGSSAGTGELFF; J: TRBJ2-2; V: TRBV30
CDR3: CAWSVVRESLGGANVLTF; J: TRBJ2-6; V: TRBV30
CDR3: CASSEGSGGVSGYTF; J: TRBJ1-2; V: TRBV10-2
CDR3: CASTGTSGTDTQYF; J: TRBJ2-3; V: TRBV10-2
CDR3: CASSLVGGVGNSPLHF; J: TRBJ1-6; V: TRBV7-3
CDR3: CAISGYEQGATEAFF; J: TRBJ1-1; V: TRBV10-3
CDR3: CASSLPSRGATDTQYF; J: TRBJ2-3; V: TRBV5-6
CDR3: CAIPGTYNEQFF; J: TRBJ2-1; V: TRBV2
CDR3: CASSPGTDPYEQYF; J: TRBJ2-7; V: TRBV5-1
CDR3: CASSFRSAGADTQYF; J: TRBJ2-3; V: TRBV5-6
CDR3: CASSWGLAGGRETQYF; J: TRBJ2-5; V: TRBV7-2
CDR3: CASRGGAGETQYF; J: TRBJ2-5; V: TRBV2
CDR3: CASSDGTGVTGELFF; J: TRBJ2-2; V: TRBV2
CDR3: CASSEARQGNSPLHF; J: TRBJ1-6; V: TRBV2
CDR3: CAIRFGTGSYEQYF; J: TRBJ2-7; V: TRBV10-3
CDR3: CASRRQGTDTQYF; J: TRBJ2-3; V: TRBV5-4
CDR3: CASSPNPNNEQFF; J: TRBJ2-1; V: TRBV9
CDR3: CASSSGTGVYEQYF; J: TRBJ2-7; V: TRBV19
CDR3: CASSLAQGSSYNSPLHF; J: TRBJ1-6; V: TRBV4-1